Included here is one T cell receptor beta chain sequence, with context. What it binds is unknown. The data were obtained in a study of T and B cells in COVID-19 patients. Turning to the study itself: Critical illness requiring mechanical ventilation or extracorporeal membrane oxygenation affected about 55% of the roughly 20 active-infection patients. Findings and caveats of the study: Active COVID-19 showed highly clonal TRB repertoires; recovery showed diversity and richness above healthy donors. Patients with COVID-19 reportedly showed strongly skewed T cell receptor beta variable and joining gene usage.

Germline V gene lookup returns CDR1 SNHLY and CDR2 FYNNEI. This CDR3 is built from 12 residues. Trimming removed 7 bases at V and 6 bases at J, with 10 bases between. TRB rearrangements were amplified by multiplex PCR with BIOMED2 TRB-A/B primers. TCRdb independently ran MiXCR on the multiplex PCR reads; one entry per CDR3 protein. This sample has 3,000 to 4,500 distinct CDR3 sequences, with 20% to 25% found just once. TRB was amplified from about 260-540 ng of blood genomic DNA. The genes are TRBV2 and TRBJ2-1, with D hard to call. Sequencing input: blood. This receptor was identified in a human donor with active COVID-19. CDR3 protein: CASIWLVNEQFF. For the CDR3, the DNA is TGTGCCAGCATTTGGTTGGTCAATGAGCAGTTCTTC. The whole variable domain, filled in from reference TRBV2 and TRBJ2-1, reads EPEVTQTPSHQVTQMGQEVILRCVPISNHLYFYWYRQILGQKVEFLVSFYNNEISEKSEIFDDQFSVERPDGSNFTLKIRSTKLEDSAMYFCASIWLVNEQFFGPGTRLTVL.